This T cell receptor beta chain was identified in a study of metastatic and nonmetastatic thyroid tumors. Findings and caveats of the study: In blood and tumor, TCR beta diversity was reportedly significantly higher in malignant thyroid tumors than in benign nodules.

Treatment of any kind had been given to no patient before thyroid surgery. Per the germline V gene, CDR1 is MNHNS and CDR2 is SASEGT. This CDR3 spans 15 amino acids. Trimming cost V 1 base and J 0 bases, with 10 bases left between them. Using MiXCR, TCRdb reanalyzed the PCR reads. The sample records approximately 23,000 clones, approximately 22% being singletons. This clone was seen a handful of times. Its antigen is unknown. The sequence was obtained from a male donor with papillary thyroid cancer or a benign thyroid nodule (not recorded which). Some clones in this sample may be carry-over from other donors' samples. The chain carries TRBV6-1 and TRBJ2-7; D is perhaps TRBD2 (6 bases). The sample comprised blood. DNA of the CDR3: TGTGCCAGCAGTGAAGAGGGTAGCGGCTCCTACGAGCAGTACTTC. It codes for CASSEEGSGSYEQYF.